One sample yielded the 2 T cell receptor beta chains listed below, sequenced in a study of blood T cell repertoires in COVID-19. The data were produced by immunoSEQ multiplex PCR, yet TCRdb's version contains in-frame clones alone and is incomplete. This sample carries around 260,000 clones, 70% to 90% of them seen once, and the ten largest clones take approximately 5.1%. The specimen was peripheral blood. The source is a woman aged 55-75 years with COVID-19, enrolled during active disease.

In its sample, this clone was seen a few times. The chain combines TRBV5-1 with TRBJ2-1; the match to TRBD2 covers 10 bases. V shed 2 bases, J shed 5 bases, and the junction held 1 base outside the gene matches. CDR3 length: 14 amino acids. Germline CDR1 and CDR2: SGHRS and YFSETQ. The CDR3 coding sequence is TGCGCCAGCAGCTTCGGGACTAGCGACAATGAGCAGTTCTTC. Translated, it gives CASSFGTSDNEQFF.

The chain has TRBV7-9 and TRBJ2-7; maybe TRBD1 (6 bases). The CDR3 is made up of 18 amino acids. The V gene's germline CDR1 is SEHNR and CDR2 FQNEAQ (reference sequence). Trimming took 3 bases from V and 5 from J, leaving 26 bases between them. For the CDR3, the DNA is TGTGCCAGCAGCTTCTCAAGACACACAGGGAAACAGTTGCACGAGCAGTACTTC. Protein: CASSFSRHTGKQLHEQYF.